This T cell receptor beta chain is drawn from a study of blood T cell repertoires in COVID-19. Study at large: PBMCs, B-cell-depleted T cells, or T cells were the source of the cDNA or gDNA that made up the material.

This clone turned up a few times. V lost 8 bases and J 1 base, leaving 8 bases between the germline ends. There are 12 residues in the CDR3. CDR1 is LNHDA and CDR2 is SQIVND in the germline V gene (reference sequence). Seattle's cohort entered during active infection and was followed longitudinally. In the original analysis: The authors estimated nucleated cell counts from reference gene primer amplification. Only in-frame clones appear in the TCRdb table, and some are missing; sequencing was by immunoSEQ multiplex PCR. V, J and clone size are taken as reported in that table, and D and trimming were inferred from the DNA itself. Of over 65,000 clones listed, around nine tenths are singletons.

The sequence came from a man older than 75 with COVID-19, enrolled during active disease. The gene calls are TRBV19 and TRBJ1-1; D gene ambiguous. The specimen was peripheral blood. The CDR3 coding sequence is TGTGCCAGTGATACACCGAACACTGAAGCTTTCTTT. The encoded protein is CASDTPNTEAFF.